These 31 T cell receptor beta chains share one sample of origin, sequenced in a study of T cells after yellow fever vaccination. MiXCR was run by TCRdb on the 5' RACE reads, yielding one entry per CDR3 protein. The repertoire holds some 200,000 distinct CDR3 sequences, roughly 3.3% seen once, with about 3% in the top ten. The source material was CD4+ T cells sorted from PBMCs, sampled 10 days after the yellow fever booster vaccination. These receptors all come from a man aged 18 to 29 who received the YFV17D yellow fever vaccine.

This clonotype was found many times. The rearrangement uses TRBV4-2 and TRBJ1-4; 8 bases map to TRBD1. CDR3 length: 16 amino acids. J gave up 4 bases and V 0 bases, and 4 bases lay outside the gene matches. Germline CDR1 is LGHNA and CDR2 is YNFKEQ. This CDR3 reads CASSQDRDRYNEKLFF. CDR3 coding DNA: TGTGCCAGCAGCCAAGATCGGGACAGGTATAATGAAAAACTGTTTTTT.

The table lists this clonotype with a few counts. The rearrangement joins TRBV20-1 to TRBJ1-1, with D possibly TRBD1 on 6 matching bases. The CDR3 spans 13 residues. CDR1 and CDR2 (germline): DFQATT, SNEGSKA (reference sequence). The V gene lost 1 base and the J gene lost 5 bases, with 11 bases spanning the gap. CDR3 bases: TGCAGTGCTAGAGGGCAGGGGTGGACTGAAGCTTTCTTT. Amino acid sequence: CSARGQGWTEAFF.

This clonotype has ten or more counts. The gene calls are TRBV18 and TRBJ2-3, with 14 bases matching TRBD2. J was trimmed by 6 bases and V by 1 base; bases with no gene match: 6. The CDR3 spans 17 residues. The germline CDR1 and CDR2 sequences are KGHSH and LQKENI. CDR3 loop: CASSPLKTSGGADTQYF. The CDR3 coding sequence is TGTGCCAGCTCACCACTGAAGACTAGCGGGGGGGCGGATACGCAGTATTTT.

This clonotype has at least ten counts. V usage is TRBV7-2 and J usage is TRBJ1-5; TRBD1 matches at 7 bases. The CDR3 is 14 residues long. The V gene's germline CDR1 is SGHTA and CDR2 FQGNSA. Germline trimming cut 4 bases from V and 6 bases from J; bases unmatched to any gene: 6. CDR3 region: CASSSDRFRQPQHF. CDR3 nucleotides: TGTGCCAGCAGCTCGGACAGGTTCCGTCAGCCCCAGCATTTT.

This clonotype was seen at least ten times. This rearrangement joins TRBV29-1 to TRBJ2-5; a possible D gene is TRBD2 (6 bases). CDR1 is SQVTM and CDR2 is ANQGSEA in the germline V gene. The CDR3 is made up of 14 amino acids. V shed 6 bases and J shed 4 bases, with 18 bases lying between them. CDR3 residues: CSVRGIVLGETQYF. CDR3 nucleotide sequence: TGCAGCGTCCGGGGGATAGTTTTGGGAGAGACCCAGTACTTC.

J is TRBJ1-2 and V is TRBV7-2; D perhaps matches TRBD1 (5 bases). Germline assignment: CDR1 SGHTA and CDR2 FQGNSA. This CDR3 region has 15 residues. Trimming stripped 4 bases from V and 4 bases from J, with 16 bases between. The CDR3 DNA follows: TGTGCCAGCAGCTCCGGGACGGCTCAGTCCTATGGCTACACCTTC. Amino acids: CASSSGTAQSYGYTF.

This clonotype showed up many times. V and J are TRBV29-1 and TRBJ2-5, with 15 positions matching TRBD2. J lost 2 bases, V lost 6 bases, and 1 base had no gene match. CDR1 SQVTM and CDR2 ANQGSEA come from the germline V gene. The CDR3 totals 14 residues. In nucleotides, the CDR3 is TGCAGCGTGGGGACTAGCGGGGGGCAAGAGACCCAGTACTTC. Translation: CSVGTSGGQETQYF.

In this sample, this clonotype turned up a few times. This chain connects TRBV7-2 to TRBJ2-1; D might be TRBD1 (5 bases). Germline CDR1 SGHTA, CDR2 FQGNSA. There are 17 residues in the CDR3. The V and J ends lost 0 bases and 2 bases respectively, with 14 bases between them. The CDR3: CASSLALTQGPYNEQFF. The CDR3 DNA follows: TGTGCCAGCAGCTTAGCGCTTACCCAGGGCCCCTACAATGAGCAGTTCTTC.

The sample holds a few counts of this clonotype. The chain is built from TRBV12-5 and TRBJ2-5, with a weak D call TRBD1 (5 bases). The CDR3 is made up of 17 amino acids. Trimming took off 2 bases at V and 1 base at J, with 17 bases between the two ends. From germline, CDR1 is LGHNT and CDR2 FRNRAP. Here the CDR3 reads CASGLILGQGFQETQYF. CDR3 in DNA: TGTGCTAGTGGTTTGATTCTGGGGCAGGGATTCCAAGAGACCCAGTACTTC.

V usage is TRBV19 and J usage is TRBJ2-5; D tentatively fits TRBD1 or TRBD2 (5 bases each). The germline V and J ends were trimmed by 3 bases and 5 bases, with 19 bases remaining between them. The germline V gene has CDR1 LNHDA and CDR2 SQIVND (reference sequence). The CDR3 has 16 residues. The CDR3, as DNA: TGTGCCAGTAGTATTGGGCAACTGGGGGTTCCGGAGACCCAGTACTTC. Its translation: CASSIGQLGVPETQYF. The whole variable domain, remainder taken from reference TRBV19 and TRBJ2-5, is DGGITQSPKYLFRKEGQNVTLSCEQNLNHDAMYWYRQDPGQGLRLIYYSQIVNDFQKGDIAEGYSVSREKKESFPLTVTSAQKNPTAFYLCASSIGQLGVPETQYFGPGTRLLVL.

This chain connects TRBV10-3 to TRBJ1-1; 7 bases line up with TRBD1. The CDR3 runs 13 residues. Germline lookup yields CDR1 ENHRY and CDR2 SYGVKD. Losses at the gene ends were 6 bases for V and 1 base for J; bases not matched to a gene: 2. This CDR3 is CAIRGTANTEAFF. The CDR3 DNA sequence: TGTGCCATCAGGGGGACAGCGAACACTGAAGCTTTCTTT.

To note about this clonotype: Germline is not matched at one junction end, which may reflect a read error. The V gene is TRBV7-7, the J gene TRBJ2-3; 9 bases are a match to TRBD1. Germline values: CDR1 SSHAT, CDR2 FNYEAQ (reference sequence). The CDR3 totals 15 residues. Written as DNA, the CDR3 is TGTGCTAGCAGCCGGGGACAGGGTCCGTCAGATACGCAGTATTTT. Its protein product is CASSRGQGPSDTQYF.

This clonotype was observed a handful of times. The chain joins TRBV5-1 to TRBJ2-3; no firm D call. Germline CDR1 and CDR2: SGHRS and YFSETQ. Deletions cut 0 bases from V and 3 bases from J, with 8 bases between. CDR3 length: 14 amino acids. The CDR3: CASSLEAATDTQYF. CDR3 DNA sequence: TGCGCCAGCAGCTTGGAGGCGGCGACAGATACGCAGTATTTT.

The genes are TRBV25-1 and TRBJ1-4; no clear D gene. CDR1 MGHDK and CDR2 SYGVNS come from the germline V gene. V gave up 3 bases and J gave up 7 bases, with 6 bases separating them. The CDR3 loop spans 12 amino acids. CDR3 protein: CASSDRGEKLFF. The CDR3 coding sequence is TGTGCCAGCAGTGACCGAGGTGAAAAACTGTTTTTT.

This clonotype was observed at least ten times. The chain combines TRBV5-6 with TRBJ1-2; D call uncertain. This CDR3 comprises 13 residues. Germline CDR1 and CDR2: SGHDT and YYEEEE. V was clipped by 3 bases and J by 0 bases, with 6 bases between them. CDR3 nucleotides: TGTGCCAGCAGCTCCGGGCCTAACTATGGCTACACCTTC. Translated: CASSSGPNYGYTF. The full variable domain, its missing parts supplied by reference TRBV5-6 and TRBJ1-2, is DAGVTQSPTHLIKTRGQQVTLRCSPKSGHDTVSWYQQALGQGPQFIFQYYEEEERQRGNFPDRFSGHQFPNYSSELNVNALLLGDSALYLCASSSGPNYGYTFGSGTRLTVV.

This clonotype was detected many times. This chain connects TRBV5-4 to TRBJ2-7; TRBD1 matches at 7 bases. Germline CDR1 and CDR2: SGHNT and YYREEE (reference sequence). CDR3 size: 16 residues. J gave up 3 bases and V 0 bases, and 9 bases lay outside the gene matches. CDR3 sequence reads: CASSLAADRRDYEQYF. CDR3 nucleotides: TGTGCCAGCAGCTTGGCCGCGGACAGGCGAGACTACGAGCAGTACTTC.

At least ten counts were recorded for this clonotype. The V call is TRBV7-9, the J call TRBJ2-1, with 13 nucleotides matching TRBD2. Germline-derived CDR1 and CDR2 are SEHNR and FQNEAQ (reference sequence). The CDR3 length is 15 residues. Trimming cost V 5 bases and J 5 bases; bases outside gene matches: 3. Here the CDR3 reads CASSLTSGGHNEQFF. CDR3 coding DNA: TGTGCCAGCAGCCTGACTAGCGGGGGGCACAATGAGCAGTTCTTC. Supplemented by reference TRBV7-9 and TRBJ2-1, the full variable domain reads DTGVSQNPRHKITKRGQNVTFRCDPISEHNRLYWYRQTLGQGPEFLTYFQNEAQLEKSRLLSDRFSAERPKGSFSTLEIQRTEQGDSAMYLCASSLTSGGHNEQFFGPGTRLTVL.

This clonotype occurred many times. This sequence joins TRBV5-1 and TRBJ2-7; 8 bases are shared with TRBD2. The CDR3 extends over 13 amino acids. Germline lookup yields CDR1 SGHRS and CDR2 YFSETQ. V lost 5 bases to trimming and J lost 7 bases; unmatched junction nucleotides: 8. The CDR3 region has the DNA TGCGCCAGCAGACGCGGGACGGGAGGGGAGCAGTACTTC. Its protein is CASRRGTGGEQYF.

The gene calls are TRBV9 and TRBJ2-3; D could derive from TRBD1 or TRBD2 (6 bases each). V was pared by 0 bases and J by 1 base, with 12 bases between. Looked up from germline, CDR1 is SGDLS and CDR2 is YYNGEE. The CDR3 length is 16 residues. The CDR3 loop reads CASSVGTGAGTDTQYF. CDR3 DNA: TGTGCCAGCAGCGTAGGAACGGGGGCCGGCACAGATACGCAGTATTTT.

This clonotype was detected only a few times. The chain has TRBV7-2 and TRBJ1-6; 9 bases align to TRBD1. Looked up from germline, CDR1 is SGHTA and CDR2 is FQGNSA. After removal of 5 bases from V and 4 bases from J, the junction contained 12 bases not matched to a gene. CDR3 length: 18 residues. CDR3 sequence (DNA): TGTGCCAGCAGCCCGGAGGTGGGACAGGGATTATATAATTCACCCCTCCACTTT. It yields the protein CASSPEVGQGLYNSPLHF. Together with reference TRBV7-2 and TRBJ1-6, the CDR3 gives the full variable domain: GAGVSQSPSNKVTEKGKDVELRCDPISGHTALYWYRQSLGQGLEFLIYFQGNSAPDKSGLPSDRFSAERTGGSVSTLTIQRTQQEDSAVYLCASSPEVGQGLYNSPLHFGNGTRLTVT.

Concerning this clonotype: A read error may be the cause here, since a much bigger clone is one base away. The gene calls are TRBV7-2 and TRBJ1-2, with D uncertain. Germline V gives CDR1 SGHTA, CDR2 FQGNSA. CDR3 size: 14 residues. The V gene lost 0 bases and the J gene lost 8 bases, with 13 bases spanning the gap. The CDR3 DNA reads TGTGCCAGCAGCTTAGCAACTGGACTAGTCGGCTACACCTTC. It translates to CASSLATGLVGYTF.

The sample holds a few counts of this clonotype. The rearrangement links TRBV19 to TRBJ1-1, with D possibly TRBD1 on 6 matching bases. V dropped 4 bases and J dropped 1 base, with 10 bases sitting between them. This CDR3 comprises 14 residues. The germline V gene encodes CDR1 LNHDA and CDR2 SQIVND (reference sequence). The CDR3 protein is CASSRGAENTEAFF. The CDR3 region has the DNA TGTGCCAGTAGTAGGGGGGCGGAGAACACTGAAGCTTTCTTT. The variable domain in full, with the rest retrieved from reference TRBV19 and TRBJ1-1, is DGGITQSPKYLFRKEGQNVTLSCEQNLNHDAMYWYRQDPGQGLRLIYYSQIVNDFQKGDIAEGYSVSREKKESFPLTVTSAQKNPTAFYLCASSRGAENTEAFFGQGTRLTVV.

This clonotype appeared many times. The V call is TRBV21-1, the J call TRBJ2-7. TRBV21-1 constitutes a pseudogene. This CDR3 is 16 amino acids long. The CDR3 coding sequence is TGTGCCAGCAGCAAAGATGCGATGTTGATTTCCTACGAGCAGTACGTC. It translates to CASSKDAMLISYEQYV.

V is TRBV5-1 and J is TRBJ1-1; no definite D call. The CDR3 consists of 14 residues. Germline CDR1 is SGHRS and CDR2 is YFSETQ. V was cut by 2 bases and J by 0 bases, with 8 bases left in between. CDR3 region: CASSFRNMNTEAFF. DNA for the CDR3: TGCGCCAGCAGCTTTCGGAACATGAACACTGAAGCTTTCTTT.

This clonotype was recorded a few times. V is TRBV7-9 and J is TRBJ2-3; 12 nucleotides agree with TRBD1. V was pared by 8 bases and J by 6 bases, with 9 bases of the junction left unmatched. Germline-derived CDR1 and CDR2 are SEHNR and FQNEAQ (reference sequence). The CDR3 extends over 15 amino acids. The CDR3 spells CASGSGQGARDTQYF. The CDR3 region has the DNA TGTGCCAGCGGATCGGGACAGGGGGCGAGGGATACGCAGTATTTT.

V gene TRBV28 combines with J gene TRBJ1-5; TRBD1 matches 7 bases. This CDR3 contains 14 residues. V lost 6 bases and J lost 5; bases outside the gene matches: 7. From germline, CDR1 is MDHEN and CDR2 SYDVKM. The CDR3 nucleotides read TGTGCCAGCAGAAGGGGGCACCGGGATCAGCCCCAGCATTTT. This sequence encodes CASRRGHRDQPQHF.

The table lists this clonotype with a few counts. The rearrangement links TRBV10-3 to TRBJ1-1; TRBD1 agrees at 7 bases. The CDR3 is 12 residues long. V gave up 6 bases and J gave up 11 bases; unmatched junction bases: 9. The germline V gene has CDR1 ENHRY and CDR2 SYGVKD. The CDR3 bases are TGTGCCATCAGACAAACAGGGGACTTGGCTTTCTTT. Its protein product is CAIRQTGDLAFF.

This clonotype was counted ten times or more. This chain joins TRBV19 and TRBJ2-5; 10 positions agree with TRBD2. Trimming removed 4 bases from V and 7 bases from J; junction bases left unmatched: 0. The CDR3 sequence is 12 residues long. From germline, CDR1 is LNHDA and CDR2 SQIVND (reference sequence). This chain's CDR3 is CASSTSGGTQYF. The CDR3 nucleotides read TGTGCCAGTAGTACTAGCGGGGGGACCCAGTACTTC.

This clonotype was observed many times. The genes are TRBV29-1 and TRBJ2-3; no firm D call. The germline V and J ends were trimmed by 1 base and 2 bases, with 13 bases remaining between them. Germline-derived CDR1 and CDR2 are SQVTM and ANQGSEA. The CDR3 runs to 15 residues. This CDR3 is CSVEGGPYSTDTQYF. The CDR3 DNA reads TGCAGCGTTGAAGGCGGCCCTTACTCCACAGATACGCAGTATTTT.

This clonotype was found once. This chain connects TRBV19 to TRBJ1-3; no definite D call. Germline CDR1 reads LNHDA; CDR2 reads SQIVND (reference sequence). The CDR3 has 13 amino acids. Trimming cost V 3 bases and J 3 bases, with 6 bases left between them. The CDR3 DNA is TGTGCCAGTAGTATCACCGATGGAAACACCATATATTTT. It specifies CASSITDGNTIYF.

This clonotype was seen repeatedly, ten times or more. V and J are TRBV25-1 and TRBJ1-2; D gene unclear. Trimming left V 1 base short and J 4 bases short, with 4 bases between. The CDR3 extends over 12 amino acids. Germline V gene lookup returns CDR1 MGHDK and CDR2 SYGVNS. CDR3 loop: CASSEFPYGYTF. The CDR3 DNA sequence: TGTGCCAGCAGTGAATTCCCCTATGGCTACACCTTC.